This T cell receptor beta chain was retrieved from a study of shared clonotypes between healthy human individuals. Points from the study as a whole: The study found about 5% of naive CD4 clonotypes shared across four donors. Inspection by rarefaction showed sorted-subset sequencing to be incomplete despite large depth.

The donor cohort consisted entirely of Caucasian adults residing in Nashville, Tennessee. Original handling: Owing to the provision of junction-only sequences devoid of quality scores by immunoSEQ, filtering differed. TCRdb's copy holds only in-frame clones and misses some; the assay was immunoSEQ multiplex PCR. V and J calls and clone size are those listed in that table; D and trimming were worked out from the DNA. Among about 2,500,000 clones listed, 90% to 95% were seen once. J gave up 5 bases and V 5 bases, and 7 bases lay outside the gene matches. CDR1 SGHDT and CDR2 YYEEEE come from the germline V gene. This CDR3 region has 14 residues. Regarding this clone: Its target is unknown.

This TCR came from a man aged 18 to 29 in good health. The chain is built from TRBV5-6 and TRBJ2-7, with 10 bases matching TRBD1. What was sequenced was naive CD4+ T cells sorted from blood. Subset given: CD45RA+ positively selected. CDR3: CASSTGQGVHEQYF. CDR3 bases: TGTGCCAGCAGTACCGGACAGGGGGTCCACGAGCAGTACTTC.